This TCR beta chain stems from a study of shared clonotypes between healthy human individuals (dated by TCRdb to about 2020). Context from the whole study: The cohort included three men and two women between 18 and 49 years of age. For each donor, CD4 naive and CD4 memory were each run on three plates, CD8 naive on two plates, and CD8 memory on one plate. Blood TCR repertoires of about five healthy adults were deeply sequenced to estimate repertoire size and the extent of clonotype sharing between individuals. To increase sequencing depth and limit assay-specific biases, different laboratories used diverse techniques to prepare libraries and sequence TCR repertoires. Leukapheresis yielded between about 0.8 and 9.5 billion PBMCs per donor. General study outcomes and caveats: Roughly 5% of naive CD4, roughly 3.6% of naive CD8, approximately 2.2% of memory CD4, and 0.4% of memory CD8 clonotypes were shared across four donors. Pairwise subsampling indicated that sequencing depth was expected to affect the degree of clonotype sharing among donors. Even with the large sequencing depth, rarefaction of the sorted-subset datasets indicated that sequencing was incomplete. Naive subsets generally had larger estimated clonotype richness than memory subsets did. Only blood was sampled, and tissue TCR repertoires likely differ from those in blood. The genetic and exposure-history diversity represented was limited by the small number of donors. Compared with non-shared clonotypes, clonotypes shared by all four sorted-subset donors had higher generation probabilities.

The donors were healthy, HIV-negative adults who had no recently reported acute infections or vaccinations. Every donor was a Caucasian adult residing in Nashville, Tennessee, USA. CD4+ T cells were enriched by magnetic negative selection, after which naive cells were positively selected on CD45RA and the negative fraction was taken as the memory subset. Blood was collected by leukapheresis, and PBMCs were isolated by Ficoll-Histopaque density gradient centrifugation and then cryopreserved in liquid nitrogen vapor phase. Purity and quantity of every magnetically sorted T cell population were checked by analytical flow cytometry. From each sorted fraction, genomic DNA was isolated and quantified by UV absorbance on a Nanodrop 2000c. Using the deep immunoSEQ assay, TCR CDR3 regions were amplified from genomic DNA by multiplex PCR. Genomic DNA extracted from each cell subset was distributed evenly over all wells of several immunoSEQ 96-well plates, and each plate served as one replicate. Each replicate PCR for sorted subsets received around 200 ng genomic DNA, equal to roughly 29,000 T cell genomes. Purified libraries were measured with a Qubit 3.0 fluorometer, size-checked on a Bioanalyzer 2100, and measured again with the KAPA Library Quantification kit. A separate single-read 150-cycle Illumina NextSeq 550 flow cell was used to sequence each immunoSEQ 96-well plate. Concerning the study's data processing: Because the immunoSEQ output included only junctional sequences and no quality scores, the filtering could not be the same as the filtering used for full-length reads. Sequences were annotated with PyIR, a Python wrapper for IgBLAST v1.9, and V/J genes and CDR3 were assigned using IMGT germline references. Reads were removed for weak V/J assignments (E-value above 1e-6), missing CDR3, stop codons, out-of-frame junctions, or ambiguous translated residues. A V3J clonotype was defined by an identical inferred V gene, J gene, and CDR3 amino acid sequence. Percentage overlap between repertoires was computed as shared unique clonotypes divided by the size of the smaller repertoire. RTK rarefaction, the Chao1 estimator, and Recon v2.1 estimates of unobserved clonotypes were used to assess repertoire richness. Generation probabilities were computed with OLGA for all TCRbeta clonotypes obtained by the gDNA method from several donors. TCRdb mirrors the immuneACCESS table, restricted to in-frame sequences. Some clones are absent from its copies; in checked studies, under half trace to an unresolved V gene, and the reason for the others is unknown. V and J calls and clone size come straight from that table; D and trimming were deduced from the DNA. This sample comprises about 2,500,000 clones, around nine tenths of them detected only once. The biggest ten clones account for 0.11% to 0.15% of the sample.

At the junction V is shortened by 4 bases and J by 1 base; bases outside the gene matches: 5. The germline V gene (reference sequence) supplies CDR1 LNHDA and CDR2 SQIVND. Inclusive of the bounding cysteine and phenylalanine, the CDR3 is 15 residues long. The retained sequence is limited to the CDR3, 45 bases, with the frame set at the first base. With regard to this clone: The antigen it recognizes is unknown. Qualities for individual bases were not recorded, and no much larger clone is one base off. Other DNA sequences in the same sample also yield this CDR3.

This chain joins TRBV19 to TRBJ2-3; TRBD1 aligns with 7 central bases. The clonotype originates from a man younger than 35 in good health. Sequenced: naive CD4+ T cells sorted from blood. The cell subset or site tag for this specimen amounts to: CD45RA+ positively selected. The CDR3 is CASSTRDSRTDTQYF. The sequenced DNA is TGTGCCAGTAGTACCCGGGACAGCCGCACAGATACGCAGTATTTT.